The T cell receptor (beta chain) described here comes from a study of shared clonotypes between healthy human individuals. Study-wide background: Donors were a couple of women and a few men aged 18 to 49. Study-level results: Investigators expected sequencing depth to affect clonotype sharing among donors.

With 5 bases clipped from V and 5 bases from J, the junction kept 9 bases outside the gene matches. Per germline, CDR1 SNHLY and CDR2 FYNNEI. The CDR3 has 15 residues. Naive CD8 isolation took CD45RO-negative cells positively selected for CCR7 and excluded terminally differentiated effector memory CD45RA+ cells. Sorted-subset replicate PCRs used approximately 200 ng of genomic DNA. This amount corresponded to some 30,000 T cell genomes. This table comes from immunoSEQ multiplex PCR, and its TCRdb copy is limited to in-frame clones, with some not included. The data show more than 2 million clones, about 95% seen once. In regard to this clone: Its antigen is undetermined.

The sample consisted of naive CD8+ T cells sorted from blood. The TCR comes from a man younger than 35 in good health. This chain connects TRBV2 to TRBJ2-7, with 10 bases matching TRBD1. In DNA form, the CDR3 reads TGTGCCAGCAGTTTTGGACAGGGGGACTTCCACGAGCAGTACTTC. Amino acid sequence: CASSFGQGDFHEQYF. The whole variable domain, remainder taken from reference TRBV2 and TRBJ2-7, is EPEVTQTPSHQVTQMGQEVILRCVPISNHLYFYWYRQILGQKVEFLVSFYNNEISEKSEIFDDQFSVERPDGSNFTLKIRSTKLEDSAMYFCASSFGQGDFHEQYFGPGTRLTVT.